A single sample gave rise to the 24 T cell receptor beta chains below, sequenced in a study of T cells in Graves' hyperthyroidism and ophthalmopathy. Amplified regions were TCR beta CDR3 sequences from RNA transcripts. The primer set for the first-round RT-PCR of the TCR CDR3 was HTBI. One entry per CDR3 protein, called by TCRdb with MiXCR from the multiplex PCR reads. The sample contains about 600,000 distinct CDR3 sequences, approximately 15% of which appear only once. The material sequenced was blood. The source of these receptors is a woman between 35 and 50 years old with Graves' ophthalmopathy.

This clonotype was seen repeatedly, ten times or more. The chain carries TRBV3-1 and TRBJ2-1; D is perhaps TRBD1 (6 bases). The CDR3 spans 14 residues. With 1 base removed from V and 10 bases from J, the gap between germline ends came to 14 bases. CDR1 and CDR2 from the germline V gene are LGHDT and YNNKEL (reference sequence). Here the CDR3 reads CASSQAGGIWEQFF. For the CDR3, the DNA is TGTGCCAGCAGCCAAGCTGGGGGCATATGGGAGCAGTTCTTC.

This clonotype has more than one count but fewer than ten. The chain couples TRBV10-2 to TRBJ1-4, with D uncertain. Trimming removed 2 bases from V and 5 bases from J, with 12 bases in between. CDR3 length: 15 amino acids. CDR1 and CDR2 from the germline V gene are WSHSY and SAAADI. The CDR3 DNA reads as TGCGCCAGCAGTGAGCCTGGTGTGGGGAATGAAAAACTGTTTTTT. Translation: CASSEPGVGNEKLFF.

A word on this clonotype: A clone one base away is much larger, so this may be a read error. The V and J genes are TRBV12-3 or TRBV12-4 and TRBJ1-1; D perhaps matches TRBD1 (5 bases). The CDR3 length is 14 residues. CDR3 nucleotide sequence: TGTGCCGGCAGTCCCAGGGCTGGAAAAACTGAAGCTTTCTTT. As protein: CAGSPRAGKTEAFF.

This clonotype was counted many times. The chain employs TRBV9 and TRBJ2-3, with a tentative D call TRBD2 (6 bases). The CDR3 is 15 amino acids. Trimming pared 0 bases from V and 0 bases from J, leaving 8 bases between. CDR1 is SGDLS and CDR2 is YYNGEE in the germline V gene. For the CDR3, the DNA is TGTGCCAGCAGCGTAGTGGGGACTAGCACAGATACGCAGTATTTT. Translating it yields CASSVVGTSTDTQYF.

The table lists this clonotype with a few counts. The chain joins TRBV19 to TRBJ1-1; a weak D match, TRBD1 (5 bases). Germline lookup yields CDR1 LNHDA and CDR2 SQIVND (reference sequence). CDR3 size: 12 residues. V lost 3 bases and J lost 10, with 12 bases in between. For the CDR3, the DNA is TGTGCCAGTAGTATCCGGGCAGGGCGAGCTTTCTTT. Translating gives CASSIRAGRAFF.

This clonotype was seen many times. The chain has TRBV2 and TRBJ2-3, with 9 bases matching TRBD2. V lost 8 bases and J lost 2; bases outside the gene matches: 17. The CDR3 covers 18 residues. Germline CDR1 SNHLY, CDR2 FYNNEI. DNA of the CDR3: TGTGCCAGCTTAGGACTAGCGAAAAACAAGGGGGCCACAGATACGCAGTATTTT. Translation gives CASLGLAKNKGATDTQYF.

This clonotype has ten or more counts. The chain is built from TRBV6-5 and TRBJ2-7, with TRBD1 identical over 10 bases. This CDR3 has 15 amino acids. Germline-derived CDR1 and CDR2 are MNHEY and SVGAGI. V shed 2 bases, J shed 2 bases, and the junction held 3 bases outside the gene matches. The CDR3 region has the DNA TGTGCCAGCAGTTACGTGGGACAGGGGACCTACGAGCAGTACTTC. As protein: CASSYVGQGTYEQYF.

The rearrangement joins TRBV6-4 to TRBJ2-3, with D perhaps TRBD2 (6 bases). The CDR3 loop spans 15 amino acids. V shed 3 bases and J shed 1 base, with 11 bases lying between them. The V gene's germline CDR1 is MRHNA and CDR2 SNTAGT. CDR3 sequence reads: CASSEEGGGTDTQYF. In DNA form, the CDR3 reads TGTGCCAGCAGTGAAGAGGGAGGAGGCACAGATACGCAGTATTTT.

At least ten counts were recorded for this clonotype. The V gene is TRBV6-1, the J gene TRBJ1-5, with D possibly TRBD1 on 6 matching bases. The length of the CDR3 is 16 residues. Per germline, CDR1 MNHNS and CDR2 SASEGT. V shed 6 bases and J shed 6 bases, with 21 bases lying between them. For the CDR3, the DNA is TGTGCCAGCAGCCGATTTCGACAGGACTATGGTCAGCCCCAGCATTTT. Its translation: CASSRFRQDYGQPQHF.

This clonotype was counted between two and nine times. This chain's CDR3 is CSARPTDGEKLFF. In nucleotides, the CDR3 is TGCAGTGCTAGACCCACAGACGGTGAAAAACTGTTTTTT. The V call is TRBV20-1, the J call TRBJ1-4, with unresolved D. The germline gives CDR1 DFQATT, CDR2 SNEGSKA (reference sequence). V lost 2 bases, J lost 7 bases, and 11 bases lay in between. The CDR3 runs to 13 residues.

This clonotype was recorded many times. CDR3 in amino acids: CASSPLWGQGWETQYF. The DNA of the CDR3 is TGTGCCAGCAGCCCCCTTTGGGGACAGGGATGGGAGACCCAGTACTTC. J is TRBJ2-5 and V is TRBV11-2; TRBD1 agrees at 9 bases. V trimming: 5 bases; J trimming: 5 bases; junction bases outside the gene matches: 12. The germline gives CDR1 SGHAT, CDR2 FQNNGV. The CDR3 sequence is 16 residues long.

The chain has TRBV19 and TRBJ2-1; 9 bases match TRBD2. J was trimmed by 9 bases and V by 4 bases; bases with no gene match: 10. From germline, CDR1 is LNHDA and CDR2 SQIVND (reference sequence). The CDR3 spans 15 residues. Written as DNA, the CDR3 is TGTGCCAGTAGTACGGGGCGGGGGGGCCCAGCTGAGCAGTTCTTC. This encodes CASSTGRGGPAEQFF.

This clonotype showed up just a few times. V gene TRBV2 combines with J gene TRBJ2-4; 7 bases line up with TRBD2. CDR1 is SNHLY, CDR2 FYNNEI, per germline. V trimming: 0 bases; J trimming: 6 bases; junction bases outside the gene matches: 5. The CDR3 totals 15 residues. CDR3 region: CASSEALGGINIQYF. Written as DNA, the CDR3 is TGTGCCAGCAGTGAAGCCCTCGGGGGGATAAACATTCAGTACTTC.

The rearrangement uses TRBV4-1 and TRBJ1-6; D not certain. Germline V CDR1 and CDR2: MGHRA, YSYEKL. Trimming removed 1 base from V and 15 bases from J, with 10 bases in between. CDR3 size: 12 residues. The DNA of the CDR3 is TGCGCCAGCAGCCAAGTAGGCCTAAACCTCCACTTT. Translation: CASSQVGLNLHF.

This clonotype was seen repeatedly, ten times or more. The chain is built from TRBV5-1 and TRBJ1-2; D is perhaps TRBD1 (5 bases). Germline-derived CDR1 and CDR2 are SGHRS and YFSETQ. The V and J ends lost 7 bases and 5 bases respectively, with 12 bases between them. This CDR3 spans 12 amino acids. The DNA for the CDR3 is TGCGCCAGCGGGGACCGAGTTTATGGCTACACCTTC. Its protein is CASGDRVYGYTF.

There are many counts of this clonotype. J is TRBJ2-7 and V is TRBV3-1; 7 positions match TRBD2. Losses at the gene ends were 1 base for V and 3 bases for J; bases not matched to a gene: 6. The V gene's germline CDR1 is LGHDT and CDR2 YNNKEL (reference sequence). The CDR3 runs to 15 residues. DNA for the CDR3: TGTGCCAGCAGCCAAGCCTCTAGCGGTGGCTACGAGCAGTACTTC. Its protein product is CASSQASSGGYEQYF.

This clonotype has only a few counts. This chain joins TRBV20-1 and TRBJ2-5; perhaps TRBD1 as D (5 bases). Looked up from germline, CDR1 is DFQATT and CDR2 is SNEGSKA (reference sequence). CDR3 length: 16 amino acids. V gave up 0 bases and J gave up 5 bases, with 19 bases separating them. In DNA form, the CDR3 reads TGCAGTGCTAGAGATCTGGGAAGGGCCCCAGGGGAGACCCAGTACTTC. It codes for CSARDLGRAPGETQYF.

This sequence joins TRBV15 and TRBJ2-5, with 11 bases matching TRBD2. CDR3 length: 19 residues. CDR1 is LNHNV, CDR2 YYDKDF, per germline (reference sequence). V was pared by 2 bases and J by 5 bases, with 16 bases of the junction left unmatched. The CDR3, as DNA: TGTGCCACCAGCAGATCCGGGACTAGCGGCCGGGTTAGGCTGGAGACCCAGTACTTC. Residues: CATSRSGTSGRVRLETQYF. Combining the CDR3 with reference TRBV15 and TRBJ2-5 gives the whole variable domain DAMVIQNPRYQVTQFGKPVTLSCSQTLNHNVMYWYQQKSSQAPKLLFHYYDKDFNNEADTPDNFQSRRPNTSFCFLDIRSPGLGDTAMYLCATSRSGTSGRVRLETQYFGPGTRLLVL.

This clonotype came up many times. The CDR3 nucleotides are TGTGCCAGCAGCTTAGACCGTCAGGGATACAATGAGCAGTTCTTC. Translated: CASSLDRQGYNEQFF. The rearrangement links TRBV11-2 to TRBJ2-1; D is possibly TRBD1 (5 bases). This CDR3 comprises 15 residues. V was shortened by 0 bases and J by 4 bases, with 10 bases between the two germline ends. Per the germline V gene, CDR1 is SGHAT and CDR2 is FQNNGV.

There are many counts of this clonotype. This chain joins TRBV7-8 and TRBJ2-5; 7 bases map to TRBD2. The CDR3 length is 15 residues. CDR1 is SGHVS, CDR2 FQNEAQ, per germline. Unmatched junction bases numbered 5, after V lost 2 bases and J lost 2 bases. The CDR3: CASSLSGGIQETQYF. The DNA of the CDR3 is TGTGCCAGCAGCTTATCCGGGGGGATACAAGAGACCCAGTACTTC.

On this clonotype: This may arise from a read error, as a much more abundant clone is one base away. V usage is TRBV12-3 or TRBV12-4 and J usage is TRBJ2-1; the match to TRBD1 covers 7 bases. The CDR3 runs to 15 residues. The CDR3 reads CASSYRQGWYSEQFF. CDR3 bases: TGTGCCAGCAGTTACCGACAGGGATGGTACAGTGAGCAGTTCTTC.

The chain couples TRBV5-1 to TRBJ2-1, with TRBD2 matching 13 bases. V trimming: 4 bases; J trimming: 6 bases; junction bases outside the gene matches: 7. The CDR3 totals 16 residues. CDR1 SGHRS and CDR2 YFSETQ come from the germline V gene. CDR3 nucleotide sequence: TGCGCCAGCAGCCCAAGGACTAGCGGGAGTTCCAATGAGCAGTTCTTC. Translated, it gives CASSPRTSGSSNEQFF.

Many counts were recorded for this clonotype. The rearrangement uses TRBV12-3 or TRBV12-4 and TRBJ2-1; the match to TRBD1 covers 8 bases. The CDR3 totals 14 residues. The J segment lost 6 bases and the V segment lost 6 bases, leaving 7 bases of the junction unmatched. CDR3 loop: CASSRQGTPNEQFF. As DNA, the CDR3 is TGTGCCAGCAGCAGACAGGGGACACCCAATGAGCAGTTCTTC.

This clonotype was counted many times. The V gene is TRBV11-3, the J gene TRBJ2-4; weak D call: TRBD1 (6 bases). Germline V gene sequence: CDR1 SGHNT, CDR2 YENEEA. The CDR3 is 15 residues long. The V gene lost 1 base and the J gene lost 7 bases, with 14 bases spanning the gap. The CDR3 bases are TGTGCCAGCAGCTTAGTAGGTGGGACAAGGAACATTCAGTACTTC. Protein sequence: CASSLVGGTRNIQYF.